This T cell receptor beta chain was observed in a study of blood T cell repertoires in COVID-19. Here immunoSEQ multiplex PCR was the method, and the copy in TCRdb shows in-frame clones only, minus some. The profile covers almost 250,000 clones, with approximately 86% appearing a single time and approximately 1.5% taken by the ten largest. J was trimmed by 7 bases and V by 0 bases; bases with no gene match: 5. CDR1 is MGHRA, CDR2 YSYEKL, per germline. The CDR3 loop spans 14 amino acids. The sequenced sample consisted of PBMCs or T cells enriched from blood (not recorded which). This clonotype originated in a woman in her 50s who had recovered from COVID-19. The chain joins TRBV4-1 to TRBJ1-2, with TRBD1 matching 7 bases. The CDR3 protein is CASSQEGTASGYTF. Here the CDR3 DNA reads TGCGCCAGCAGCCAAGAGGGGACAGCCTCTGGCTACACCTTC.